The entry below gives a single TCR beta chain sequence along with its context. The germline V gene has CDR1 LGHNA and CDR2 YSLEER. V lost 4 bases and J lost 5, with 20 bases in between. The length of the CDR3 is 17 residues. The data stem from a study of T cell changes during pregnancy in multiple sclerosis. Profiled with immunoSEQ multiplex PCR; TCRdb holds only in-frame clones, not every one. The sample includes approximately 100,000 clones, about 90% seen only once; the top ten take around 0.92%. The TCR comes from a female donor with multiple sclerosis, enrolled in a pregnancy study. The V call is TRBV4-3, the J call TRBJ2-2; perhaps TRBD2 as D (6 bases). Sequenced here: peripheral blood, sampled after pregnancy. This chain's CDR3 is CASSPAVWAEGTGELFF. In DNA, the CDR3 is TGCGCCAGCAGCCCCGCGGTATGGGCGGAGGGGACCGGGGAGCTGTTTTTT.